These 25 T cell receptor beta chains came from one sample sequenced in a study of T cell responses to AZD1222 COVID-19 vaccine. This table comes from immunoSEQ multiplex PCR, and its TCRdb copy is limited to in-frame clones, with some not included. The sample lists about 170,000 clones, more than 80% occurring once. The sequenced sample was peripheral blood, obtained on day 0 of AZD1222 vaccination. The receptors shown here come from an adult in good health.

CDR3 in amino acids: CASGGGLQETQYF. The CDR3 DNA sequence: TGTGCCAGCGGGGGAGGGCTCCAAGAGACCCAGTACTTC. The chain links TRBV6-1 to TRBJ2-5; TRBD2 matches at 7 bases. The CDR3 runs 13 residues. Germline V CDR1 and CDR2: MNHNS, SASEGT. With 8 bases clipped from V and 1 base from J, the junction kept 4 bases outside the gene matches.

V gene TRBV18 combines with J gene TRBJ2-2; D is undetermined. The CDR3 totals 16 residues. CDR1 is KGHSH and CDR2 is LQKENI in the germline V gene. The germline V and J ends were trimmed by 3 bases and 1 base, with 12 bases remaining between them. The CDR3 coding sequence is TGTGCCAGCTCACCGACATCTTGGGGGAACACCGGGGAGCTGTTTTTT. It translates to CASSPTSWGNTGELFF.

This chain's CDR3 is CASGLETGYEQFF. The CDR3 bases are TGTGCTAGTGGTTTGGAAACAGGGTATGAGCAGTTCTTC. This chain links TRBV12-5 with TRBJ2-1, with D maybe TRBD1 (6 bases). The length of the CDR3 is 13 residues. Trimming left V 1 base short and J 8 bases short, with 9 bases between. The germline gives CDR1 LGHNT, CDR2 FRNRAP.

The CDR3 bases are TGTGCCAGCAGTGAACCCGGGCTCGGGAATCAGCCCCAGCATTTT. It encodes CASSEPGLGNQPQHF. The chain joins TRBV6-1 to TRBJ1-5; D uncertain. Trimming shortened V by 2 bases and J by 4 bases, and 12 bases separated the two germline ends. The CDR3 contains 15 residues. Germline V gene sequence: CDR1 MNHNS, CDR2 SASEGT.

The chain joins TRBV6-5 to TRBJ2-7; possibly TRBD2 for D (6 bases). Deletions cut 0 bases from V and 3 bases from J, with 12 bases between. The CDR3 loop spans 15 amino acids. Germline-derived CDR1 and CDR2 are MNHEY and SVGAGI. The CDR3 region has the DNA TGTGCCAGCAGTTACTCCGTGTTGGGGGGCTACGAGCAGTACGTC. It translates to CASSYSVLGGYEQYV.

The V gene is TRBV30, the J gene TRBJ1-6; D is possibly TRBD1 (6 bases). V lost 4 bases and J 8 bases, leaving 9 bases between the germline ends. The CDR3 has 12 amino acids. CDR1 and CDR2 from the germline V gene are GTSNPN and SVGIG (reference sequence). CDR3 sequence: CAWTRGDSPLHF. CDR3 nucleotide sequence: TGTGCCTGGACCAGGGGAGATTCACCCCTCCACTTT.

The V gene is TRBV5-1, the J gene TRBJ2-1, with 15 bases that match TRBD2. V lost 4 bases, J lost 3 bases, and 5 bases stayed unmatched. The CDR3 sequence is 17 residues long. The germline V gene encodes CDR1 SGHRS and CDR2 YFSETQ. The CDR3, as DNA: TGCGCCAGCAGCCCGGGACTAGCGGGGGGCCTCTACAATGAGCAGTTCTTC. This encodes CASSPGLAGGLYNEQFF.

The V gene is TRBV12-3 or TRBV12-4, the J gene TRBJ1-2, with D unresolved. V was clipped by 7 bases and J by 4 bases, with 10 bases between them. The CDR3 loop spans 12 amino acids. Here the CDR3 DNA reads TGTGCCAGCACCTGGGGTACCTATGGCTACACCTTC. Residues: CASTWGTYGYTF.

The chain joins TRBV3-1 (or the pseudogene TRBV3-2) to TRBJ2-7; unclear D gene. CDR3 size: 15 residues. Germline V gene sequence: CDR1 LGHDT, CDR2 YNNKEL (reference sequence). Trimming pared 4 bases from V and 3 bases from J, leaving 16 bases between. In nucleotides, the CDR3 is TGTGCCAGCAGCCTAAGAATCTCGATCTTCTACGAGCAGTACTTC. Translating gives CASSLRISIFYEQYF.

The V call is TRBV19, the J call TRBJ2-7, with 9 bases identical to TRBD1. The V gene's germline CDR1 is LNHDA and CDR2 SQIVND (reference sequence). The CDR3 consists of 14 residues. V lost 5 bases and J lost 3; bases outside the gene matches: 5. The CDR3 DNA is TGTGCCAGTAGTCTGTACAGGGGGCTCTACGAGCAGTACTTC. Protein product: CASSLYRGLYEQYF.

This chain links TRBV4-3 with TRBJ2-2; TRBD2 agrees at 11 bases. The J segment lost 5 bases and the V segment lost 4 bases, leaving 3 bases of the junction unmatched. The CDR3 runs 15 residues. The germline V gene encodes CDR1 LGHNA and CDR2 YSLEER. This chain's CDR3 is CASSRLAGMTGELFF. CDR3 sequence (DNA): TGCGCCAGCAGCCGACTAGCGGGGATGACCGGGGAGCTGTTTTTT.

Written as DNA, the CDR3 is TGTGCCAGCAGCCAAGATCTGGGGGGGGGACCGTACTTC. This codes for CASSQDLGGGPYF. V is TRBV3-1 (or the pseudogene TRBV3-2) and J is TRBJ2-7; 7 nucleotides align to TRBD2. Germline CDR1 LGHDT, CDR2 YNNKEL (reference sequence). With V trimmed by 0 bases and J by 12 bases, 8 bases remained unmatched. This CDR3 contains 13 residues.

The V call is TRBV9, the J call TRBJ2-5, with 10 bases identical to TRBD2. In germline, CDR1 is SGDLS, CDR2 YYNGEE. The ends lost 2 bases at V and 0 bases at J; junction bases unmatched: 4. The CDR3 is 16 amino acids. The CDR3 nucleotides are TGTGCCAGCAGCGTTACGCTAGCGGGGGACCAAGAGACCCAGTACTTC. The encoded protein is CASSVTLAGDQETQYF.

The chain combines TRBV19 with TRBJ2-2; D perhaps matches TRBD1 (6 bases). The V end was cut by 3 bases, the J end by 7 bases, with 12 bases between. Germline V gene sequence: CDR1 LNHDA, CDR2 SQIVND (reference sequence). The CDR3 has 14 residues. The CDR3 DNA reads TGTGCCAGTAGTATGTGGGGGCGCGACGGGGAGCTGTTTTTT. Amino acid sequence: CASSMWGRDGELFF.

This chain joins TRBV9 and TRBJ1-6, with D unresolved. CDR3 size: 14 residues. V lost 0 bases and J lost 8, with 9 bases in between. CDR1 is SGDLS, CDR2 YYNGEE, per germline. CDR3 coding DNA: TGTGCCAGCAGCGTAGACGACGGAGATTCACCCCTCCACTTT. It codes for CASSVDDGDSPLHF.

CDR3 sequence (DNA): TGTGCTAGTGGTTTGGTACAGCTAGGGGGACTTTACAATGAGCAGTTCTTC. It translates to CASGLVQLGGLYNEQFF. V is TRBV12-5 and J is TRBJ2-1, with D perhaps matching TRBD1 or TRBD2 (6 bases each). Trimming cost V 0 bases and J 4 bases, with 16 bases left between them. The CDR3 has 17 residues. Germline assignment: CDR1 LGHNT and CDR2 FRNRAP.

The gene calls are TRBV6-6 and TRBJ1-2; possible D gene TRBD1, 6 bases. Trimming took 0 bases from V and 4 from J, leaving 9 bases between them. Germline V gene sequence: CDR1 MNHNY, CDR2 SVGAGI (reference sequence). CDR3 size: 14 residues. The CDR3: CASSYSQGIYGYTF. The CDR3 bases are TGTGCCAGCAGTTACTCGCAGGGGATCTATGGCTACACCTTC.

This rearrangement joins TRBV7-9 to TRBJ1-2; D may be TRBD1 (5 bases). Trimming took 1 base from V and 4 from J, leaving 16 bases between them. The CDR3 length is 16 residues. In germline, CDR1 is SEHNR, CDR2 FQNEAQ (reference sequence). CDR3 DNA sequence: TGTGCCAGCAGCTTAGTCGTGACAGTGGGAGGCTATGGCTACACCTTC. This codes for CASSLVVTVGGYGYTF.

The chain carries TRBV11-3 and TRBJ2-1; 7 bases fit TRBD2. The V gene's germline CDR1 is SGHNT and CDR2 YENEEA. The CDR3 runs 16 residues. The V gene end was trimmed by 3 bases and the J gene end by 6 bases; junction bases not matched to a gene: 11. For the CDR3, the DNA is TGTGCCAGCAGCTTGGATGGGAGATCGGGGGGCAATGAGCAGTTCTTC. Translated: CASSLDGRSGGNEQFF.

The CDR3 sequence: CASSLGPTGGYGYTF. The CDR3 nucleotides read TGTGCCAGCAGCCTTGGTCCGACTGGGGGGTATGGCTACACCTTC. The genes are TRBV2 and TRBJ1-2; D is possibly TRBD1 (5 bases). The CDR3 covers 15 residues. Between the trimmed V and J ends, which lost 6 bases and 5 bases, there was a span of 19 bases. CDR1 is SNHLY, CDR2 FYNNEI, per germline.

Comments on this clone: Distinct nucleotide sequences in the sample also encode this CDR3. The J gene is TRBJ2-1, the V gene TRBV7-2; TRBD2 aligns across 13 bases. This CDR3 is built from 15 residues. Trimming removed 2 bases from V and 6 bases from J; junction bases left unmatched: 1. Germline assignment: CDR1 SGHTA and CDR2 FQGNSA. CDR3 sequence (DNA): TGTGCCAGCAGCTTAACTAGCGGGGGGGCCAATGAGCAGTTCTTC. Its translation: CASSLTSGGANEQFF.

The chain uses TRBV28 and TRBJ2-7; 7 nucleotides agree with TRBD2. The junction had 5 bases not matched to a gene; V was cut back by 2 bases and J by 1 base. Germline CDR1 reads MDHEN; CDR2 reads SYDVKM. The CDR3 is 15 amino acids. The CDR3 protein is CASSLLGGDSYEQYF. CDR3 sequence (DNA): TGTGCCAGCAGTTTACTGGGGGGGGATTCCTACGAGCAGTACTTC. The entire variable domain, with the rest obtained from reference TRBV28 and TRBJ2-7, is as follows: DVKVTQSSRYLVKRTGEKVFLECVQDMDHENMFWYRQDPGLGLRLIYFSYDVKMKEKGDIPEGYSVSREKKERFSLILESASTNQTSMYLCASSLLGGDSYEQYFGPGTRLTVT.

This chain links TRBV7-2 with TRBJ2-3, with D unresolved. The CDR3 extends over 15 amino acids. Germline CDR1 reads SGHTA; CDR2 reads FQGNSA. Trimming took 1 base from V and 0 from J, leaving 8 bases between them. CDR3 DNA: TGTGCCAGCAGCTTAGGAGTCTCTAGCACAGATACGCAGTATTTT. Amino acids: CASSLGVSSTDTQYF.

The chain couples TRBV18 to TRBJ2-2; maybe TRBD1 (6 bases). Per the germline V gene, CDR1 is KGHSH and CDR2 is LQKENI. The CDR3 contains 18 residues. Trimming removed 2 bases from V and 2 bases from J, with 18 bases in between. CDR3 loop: CASSPVPFRTVNTGELFF. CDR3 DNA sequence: TGTGCCAGCTCACCAGTGCCTTTCAGGACAGTTAACACCGGGGAGCTGTTTTTT.

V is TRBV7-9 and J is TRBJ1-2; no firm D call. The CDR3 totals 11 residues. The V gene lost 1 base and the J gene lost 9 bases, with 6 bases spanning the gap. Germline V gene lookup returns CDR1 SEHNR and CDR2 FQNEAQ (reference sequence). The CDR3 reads CASSLVVSYTF. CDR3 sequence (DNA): TGTGCCAGCAGCTTAGTAGTGAGCTACACCTTC.